A single sample is the source of the 21 T cell receptor beta chains below, sequenced in a study of PD-1 blockade in classical Hodgkin lymphoma. Sequencing was performed with immunoSEQ multiplex PCR; in TCRdb, only in-frame clones are kept and a portion is missing. Of approximately 10,000 clones listed, approximately 83% are singletons. Documented time point: cycle 4 day 1 (C4D1), after five to seven weeks of nivolumab. There was relapse after autologous stem cell transplantation in every patient, and there was variation in brentuximab vedotin exposure. Purified CD4+ T cells were obtained from thawed PBMCs through magnetic negative selection. Material: CD4+ T cells from blood, obtained before the fourth cycle of nivolumab. The source is a human donor with classical Hodgkin lymphoma.

The chain uses TRBV5-5 and TRBJ1-5; TRBD1 aligns across 7 bases. The CDR3 is 16 residues long. CDR1 is SGHKS and CDR2 is YYEKEE in the germline V gene (reference sequence). J was trimmed by 2 bases and V by 3 bases; bases with no gene match: 8. In DNA, the CDR3 is TGTGCCAGCAGCTCTCCCGACAGGGCGGGCAATCAGCCCCAGCATTTT. This codes for CASSSPDRAGNQPQHF.

This clone was observed once. The CDR3 here is CASSYRQQETQYF. The CDR3 DNA reads TGCGCCAGCAGCTATCGACAGCAAGAGACCCAGTACTTC. The V and J genes are TRBV5-1 and TRBJ2-5; TRBD1 is a possible D gene (5 bases). CDR1 is SGHRS, CDR2 YFSETQ, per germline. This CDR3 contains 13 residues. V lost 3 bases and J 2 bases, leaving 8 bases between the germline ends.

This clone was seen a few times. V usage is TRBV2 and J usage is TRBJ2-5; D is unresolved. Trimming removed 3 bases at V and 2 bases at J, with 4 bases between. The CDR3 has 12 residues. Germline V CDR1 and CDR2: SNHLY, FYNNEI. The CDR3 loop is CASSDRQETQYF. CDR3 nucleotide sequence: TGTGCCAGCAGTGACAGGCAAGAGACCCAGTACTTC.

The V and J genes are TRBV5-6 and TRBJ2-3; D not resolved. Germline values: CDR1 SGHDT, CDR2 YYEEEE. The V gene lost 0 bases and the J gene lost 6 bases, with 2 bases spanning the gap. This CDR3 spans 11 amino acids. The CDR3 bases are TGTGCCAGCAGCTTGGGTGATACGCAGTATTTT. Its protein product is CASSLGDTQYF.

The chain combines TRBV27 with TRBJ1-1, with 10 bases identical to TRBD1. Germline-derived CDR1 and CDR2 are MNHEY and SMNVEV (reference sequence). V shed 9 bases and J 4 bases; nucleotides not matched to a gene: 11. The CDR3 spans 15 residues. The DNA of the CDR3 is TGTGCCAGTATGTGGGACAGGGGATGGGGCACTGAAGCTTTCTTT. This translates into CASMWDRGWGTEAFF.

This clone was seen only a few times. The V and J genes are TRBV6-5 and TRBJ1-1; 11 bases are shared with TRBD1. V lost 7 bases to trimming and J lost 4 bases; unmatched junction nucleotides: 8. This CDR3 has 15 amino acids. Per the germline V gene, CDR1 is MNHEY and CDR2 is SVGAGI. CDR3 nucleotides: TGTGCCAGCATTCACAAGGGACAGGGGGTCACTGAAGCTTTCTTT. Amino acid sequence: CASIHKGQGVTEAFF.

The table lists this clone with a few counts. This chain connects TRBV10-3 to TRBJ2-7; tentatively, D is TRBD2 (6 bases). Germline loops: CDR1 ENHRY, CDR2 SYGVKD. The CDR3 has 14 amino acids. V was shortened by 8 bases and J by 0 bases, with 14 bases between the two germline ends. CDR3 loop: CAIGGLLFSYEQYF. The CDR3, as DNA: TGTGCCATCGGGGGACTGCTGTTCTCCTACGAGCAGTACTTC.

The rearrangement links TRBV5-4 to TRBJ2-2; tentatively, D is TRBD1 or TRBD2 (5 bases each). Per the germline V gene, CDR1 is SGHNT and CDR2 is YYREEE (reference sequence). The CDR3 spans 16 residues. Trimming stripped 6 bases from V and 0 bases from J, with 15 bases between. Here the CDR3 DNA reads TGTGCCAGCACCAACTTGGGACCGGCGAACACCGGGGAGCTGTTTTTT. Amino acid sequence: CASTNLGPANTGELFF.

This clone was observed a few times. V gene TRBV10-3 combines with J gene TRBJ1-6; 8 nucleotides agree with TRBD1. The germline CDR1 and CDR2 sequences are ENHRY and SYGVKD. This CDR3 is 19 amino acids long. Trimming took 0 bases from V and 8 from J; bases not matched to a gene: 15. CDR3 loop: CAISESKTGAIRSYSPLHF. CDR3 in DNA: TGTGCCATCAGTGAGTCCAAGACAGGGGCCATTCGCTCCTATTCACCCCTCCACTTT.

The DNA for the CDR3 is TGTGCCACCAGCCCCGTCGAGGCCGTGAACACCGGGGAGCTGTTTTTT. It encodes CATSPVEAVNTGELFF. J is TRBJ2-2 and V is TRBV2, with no clear D. Germline CDR1 is SNHLY and CDR2 is FYNNEI. The CDR3 extends over 16 amino acids. The V gene lost 10 bases and the J gene lost 1 base, with 19 bases spanning the gap.

This chain joins TRBV5-8 and TRBJ1-3, with unresolved D. CDR1 and CDR2 (germline): SGHTS, YDEGEE. This CDR3 comprises 15 residues. V lost 0 bases and J lost 0, with 7 bases in between. CDR3 coding DNA: TGTGCCAGCAGCTTGGGGGTTACCTCTGGAAACACCATATATTTT. Amino acid sequence: CASSLGVTSGNTIYF.

The chain couples TRBV18 to TRBJ1-4; a weak D match, TRBD1 (5 bases). This CDR3 comprises 17 residues. V was trimmed by 2 bases and J by 0 bases, leaving 13 bases between them. Germline V CDR1 and CDR2: KGHSH, LQKENI. The CDR3: CASSPGSWGATNEKLFF. The CDR3 coding sequence is TGTGCCAGCTCACCAGGATCCTGGGGGGCAACTAATGAAAAACTGTTTTTT.

The chain combines TRBV4-2 with TRBJ2-2; tentatively, D is TRBD1 (5 bases). The CDR3 consists of 18 residues. CDR1 is LGHNA and CDR2 is YNFKEQ in the germline V gene. Trimming took off 0 bases at V and 5 bases at J, with 19 bases between the two ends. As DNA, the CDR3 is TGTGCCAGCAGCCAAGATGGCTTATGGACATTCGTAACCGGGGAGCTGTTTTTT. Protein sequence: CASSQDGLWTFVTGELFF.

The chain is built from TRBV7-2 and TRBJ1-5, with a possible D match to TRBD1 (6 bases). The V gene lost 3 bases and the J gene lost 1 base, with 7 bases spanning the gap. Germline V gene data show CDR1 as SGHTA and CDR2 as FQGNSA. The length of the CDR3 is 14 residues. CDR3 sequence: CASSFTGSNQPQHF. In DNA form, the CDR3 reads TGTGCCAGCAGCTTTACAGGGAGCAATCAGCCCCAGCATTTT. The entire variable domain, with the rest obtained from reference TRBV7-2 and TRBJ1-5, is as follows: GAGVSQSPSNKVTEKGKDVELRCDPISGHTALYWYRQSLGQGLEFLIYFQGNSAPDKSGLPSDRFSAERTGGSVSTLTIQRTQQEDSAVYLCASSFTGSNQPQHFGDGTRLSIL.

This sequence joins TRBV18 and TRBJ2-1, with D unresolved. Deletions cut 0 bases from V and 4 bases from J, with 7 bases between. From germline, CDR1 is KGHSH and CDR2 LQKENI. The CDR3 runs 14 residues. The CDR3 DNA is TGTGCCAGCTCACCACCACAGAAGTACAATGAGCAGTTCTTC. This translates into CASSPPQKYNEQFF.

This chain links TRBV11-1 with TRBJ2-7; D ambiguous. Germline V gives CDR1 SGHAT, CDR2 FQDESV (reference sequence). The CDR3 covers 13 residues. Trimming took 3 bases from V and 2 from J, leaving 8 bases between them. The CDR3 DNA follows: TGTGCCAGCAGCTTCGGCGGCCCCTACGAGCAGTACTTC. Its translation: CASSFGGPYEQYF.

This rearrangement joins TRBV19 to TRBJ1-5; weak D call: TRBD1 (5 bases). V gave up 4 bases and J gave up 8 bases, with 9 bases separating them. Germline V gene lookup returns CDR1 LNHDA and CDR2 SQIVND (reference sequence). The CDR3 spans 12 residues. CDR3 bases: TGTGCCAGTAGTAGTCTAGGGGAGCCCCAGCATTTT. Translating it yields CASSSLGEPQHF.

A single count supports this clone. The V and J genes are TRBV6-5 and TRBJ2-3; D gene uncertain. Per germline, CDR1 MNHEY and CDR2 SVGAGI. The CDR3 length is 12 residues. Deletions cut 4 bases from V and 15 bases from J, with 17 bases between. The CDR3 bases are TGTGCCAGCAGTTCAATCACAGAGTTCTTATATTTT. Translating gives CASSSITEFLYF.

The chain carries TRBV4-1 and TRBJ2-7; D is possibly TRBD1 (6 bases). Trimming pared 0 bases from V and 0 bases from J, leaving 15 bases between. There are 17 residues in the CDR3. Germline loops: CDR1 MGHRA, CDR2 YSYEKL. The CDR3 nucleotides read TGCGCCAGCAGCCAAGAGAGAGGACAGTCAAGCTCCTACGAGCAGTACTTC. Its protein product is CASSQERGQSSSYEQYF.

This clone was seen once. J is TRBJ1-2 and V is TRBV2, with D perhaps TRBD1 (6 bases). From germline, CDR1 is SNHLY and CDR2 FYNNEI. The CDR3 length is 15 residues. The V gene lost 8 bases and the J gene lost 1 base, with 17 bases spanning the gap. The CDR3 nucleotides read TGTGCCAGCGTTTTACAGGGAGGGGTTAACTATGGCTACACCTTC. Encoded protein: CASVLQGGVNYGYTF. Drawing the rest from reference TRBV2 and TRBJ1-2, the complete variable domain is EPEVTQTPSHQVTQMGQEVILRCVPISNHLYFYWYRQILGQKVEFLVSFYNNEISEKSEIFDDQFSVERPDGSNFTLKIRSTKLEDSAMYFCASVLQGGVNYGYTFGSGTRLTVV.

V and J are TRBV4-2 and TRBJ2-2; 10 positions match TRBD1. This CDR3 spans 15 amino acids. With 4 bases clipped from V and 2 bases from J, the junction kept 1 base outside the gene matches. Germline assignment: CDR1 LGHNA and CDR2 YNFKEQ. The CDR3 region has the DNA TGTGCCAGCAGCCGGGACAGGGGAAACACCGGGGAGCTGTTTTTT. Amino acids: CASSRDRGNTGELFF.